This is a list of T cell receptor beta chains from one sample in a study of blood T cell repertoires in COVID-19. The assay was immunoSEQ multiplex PCR, and TCRdb's table has in-frame clones only and misses some. Among tens of thousands of clones listed, roughly 90% were seen once. Sequencing was performed on peripheral blood. The origin of the receptors is a human donor with active COVID-19. The donor label of this sample is uncertain. Both conserved end residues are part of each CDR3. D genes are given only for firm matches. Size tells how often a clone was seen (once, few, many) or the class of an expanded clone, and some rows leave it out.

D gene	V gene	CDR3 length	J gene	clone size	CDR3 DNA	CDR3 protein
TRBD2	TRBV7-3	15	TRBJ2-1	-	TGTGCCAGCAGCTTCACTAGCGGGGGGGCAAATGAGCAGTTCTTC	CASSFTSGGANEQFF
-	TRBV19	17	TRBJ1-1	-	TGTGCCAGTAGTTTACACCTAGGGGAGGCGCTACTCACTGAAGCTTTCTTT	CASSLHLGEALLTEAFF
-	TRBV11-2	17	TRBJ1-3	-	TGTGCCAGCAGCTTAGTTTTCGGGGATATCTCTGGAAACACCATATATTTT	CASSLVFGDISGNTIYF
-	TRBV9	13	TRBJ2-7	-	TGTGCCAGCAGTCATAGCGAGTCCTACGAGCAGTACTTC	CASSHSESYEQYF
-	TRBV3-1/TRBV3-2	15	TRBJ2-7	-	TGTGCCAGCAGCCCAGGGACAACGCCTGGGTACGAGCAGTACTTC	CASSPGTTPGYEQYF
TRBD2	TRBV28	16	TRBJ2-7	-	TGTGCCAGCAGTTTGGGACTAGCGGGGGGTAATTACGAGCAGTACTTC	CASSLGLAGGNYEQYF
-	TRBV6-6	15	TRBJ2-7	-	TGTGCCAGCAGCCCCGGAGGGACGGGCAGGGACGAGCAGTACTTC	CASSPGGTGRDEQYF
-	TRBV7-9	16	TRBJ1-1	-	TGTGCCAGCAGCTTAGCGCGGGGCGAGGGGAACACTGAAGCTTTCTTT	CASSLARGEGNTEAFF
-	TRBV9	12	TRBJ2-3	-	TGTGCCAGCAGCGCCAACACAGATACGCAGTATTTT	CASSANTDTQYF
TRBD1	TRBV5-1	16	TRBJ2-2	once	TGCGCCAGCAGCTTTGACAGCGCCAGGGGGACCGGGGAGCTGTTTTTT	CASSFDSARGTGELFF
TRBD1	TRBV5-1	16	TRBJ1-6	-	TGCGCCAGCAGCTTGGAAGGGACAGAGTATAATTCACCCCTCCACTTT	CASSLEGTEYNSPLHF
-	TRBV3-1/TRBV3-2	17	TRBJ2-5	-	TGTGCCAGCAGCCAAGATCAAACTTACAGGGCTGAAGAGACCCAGTACTTC	CASSQDQTYRAEETQYF
-	TRBV12-3/TRBV12-4	12	TRBJ1-5	-	TGTGCCAGCAGTCTTCAGAATCAGCCCCAGCATTTT	CASSLQNQPQHF
-	TRBV10-1	15	TRBJ2-3	-	TGCGCCAGCAGTGGGTCGGCCTCTAGCACAGATACGCAGTATTTT	CASSGSASSTDTQYF
TRBD1	TRBV29-1	13	TRBJ2-5	-	TGCAGCGCCCCGGGACAGCCCCAAGAGACCCAGTACTTC	CSAPGQPQETQYF
TRBD1	TRBV4-1	20	TRBJ2-6	-	TGCGCCAGCAGCCAAGCCTCCTCCGGGACAGGGTTCTCTGGGGCCAACGTCCTGACTTTC	CASSQASSGTGFSGANVLTF
TRBD1	TRBV29-1	12	TRBJ2-3	-	TGCAGCGTAGGACAGGGGGCAGATACGCAGTATTTT	CSVGQGADTQYF
-	TRBV5-3	18	TRBJ1-2	-	TGTGCCAGAAGCTTTTCGATAACCGGGTCTCAAATTTTCCCTGGCTACACCTTC	CARSFSITGSQIFPGYTF
-	TRBV5-1	13	TRBJ1-1	-	TGCGCCAGCAGCTTGGCAGTTCGCACTGAAGCTTTCTTT	CASSLAVRTEAFF
TRBD2	TRBV29-1	17	TRBJ2-4	-	TGCAGCGTAGTGGAGCTAGCGGGGGAGGGGGGCAAAAACATTCAGTACTTC	CSVVELAGEGGKNIQYF
-	TRBV5-1	17	TRBJ1-6	-	TGCGCCAGCAGCTTGGTGCAGGGAAGCTCCTATAATTCACCCCTCCACTTT	CASSLVQGSSYNSPLHF
-	TRBV18	13	TRBJ2-7	-	TGTGCCAGCTCACGGGGAGATCGGGACGAGCAGTACTTC	CASSRGDRDEQYF
TRBD2	TRBV7-6	14	TRBJ2-3	-	TGTGCCAGCAGCGTTACCGGGACTAGCAATACGCAGTATTTT	CASSVTGTSNTQYF
-	TRBV6-2/TRBV6-3	14	TRBJ2-3	-	TGTGCCAGCAGTTACGGGGGCCCCACAGATACGCAGTATTTT	CASSYGGPTDTQYF
TRBD1	TRBV10-3	14	TRBJ1-2	-	TGTGCCATCAAGTCAACAGGGGAGGCGGATGGCTACACCTTC	CAIKSTGEADGYTF
TRBD2	TRBV7-7	17	TRBJ2-2	-	TGTGCCAGCAGCACCCGGGGGGAGCGGGGGAACACCGGGGAGCTGTTTTTT	CASSTRGERGNTGELFF
TRBD1	TRBV4-1	13	TRBJ2-7	-	TGCGCCAGCAGCCAAGTGCAGGGGGCCGAGCAGTACTTC	CASSQVQGAEQYF
TRBD2	TRBV9	15	TRBJ2-2	-	TGTGCCAGCGAAGCGGGGGCCCTGAACACCGGGGAGCTGTTTTTT	CASEAGALNTGELFF
TRBD1	TRBV6-6	15	TRBJ2-7	-	TGTGCCAGCACCCAGACAGGGCCAACCTCCTACGAGCAGTACTTC	CASTQTGPTSYEQYF
TRBD1	TRBV3-1/TRBV3-2	16	TRBJ2-1	-	TGTGCCAGCAGCCGACCCATGGCAGGGGGCTTGGGTGAGCAGTTCTTC	CASSRPMAGGLGEQFF
TRBD1	TRBV9	17	TRBJ1-6	-	TGTGCCAGCAGCCCCCGGGAAGCGGGACAGGGGGAACTTTGGCTCCACTTT	CASSPREAGQGELWLHF
TRBD2	TRBV5-1	17	TRBJ2-3	-	TGCGCCAGCAGCGGACAACCAGGACTAGAGGGCACAGATACGCAGTATTTT	CASSGQPGLEGTDTQYF
TRBD2	TRBV7-3	15	TRBJ2-3	-	TGTGCCAGCAGTTCTAGCGGGGGGGCCTATGATACGCAGTATTTT	CASSSSGGAYDTQYF
TRBD1	TRBV5-4	16	TRBJ2-1	-	TGTGCCAGCAGCTTAGGGGGGACAGGGCACGCGAATGAGCAGTTCTTC	CASSLGGTGHANEQFF
-	TRBV10-3	12	TRBJ1-6	-	TGTGCCATCAGCGGGGGTGGGGACCCCCTCCACTTT	CAISGGGDPLHF
-	TRBV3-1/TRBV3-2	16	TRBJ2-2	-	TGTGCCAGCAGCCAAGAGCGGGGAACGAACACCGGGGAGCTGTTTTTT	CASSQERGTNTGELFF
-	TRBV19	14	TRBJ2-3	-	TGTGCCAGTAGACACCCTGGGGGGTTTGGTACGCAGTATTTT	CASRHPGGFGTQYF